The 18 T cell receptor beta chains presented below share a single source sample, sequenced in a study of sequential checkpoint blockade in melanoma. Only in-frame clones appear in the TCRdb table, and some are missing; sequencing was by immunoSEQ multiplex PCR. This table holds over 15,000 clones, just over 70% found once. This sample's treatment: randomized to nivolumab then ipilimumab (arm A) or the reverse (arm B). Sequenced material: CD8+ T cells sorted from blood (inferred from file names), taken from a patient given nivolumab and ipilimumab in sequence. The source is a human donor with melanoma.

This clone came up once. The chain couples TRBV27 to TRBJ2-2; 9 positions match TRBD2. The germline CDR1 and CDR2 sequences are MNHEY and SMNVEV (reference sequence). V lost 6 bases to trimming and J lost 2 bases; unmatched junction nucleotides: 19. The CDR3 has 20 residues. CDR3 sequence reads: CASSPAGGLAGFRNTGELFF. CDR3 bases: TGTGCCAGCAGCCCCGCGGGCGGTCTAGCGGGGTTCCGTAACACCGGGGAGCTGTTTTTT.

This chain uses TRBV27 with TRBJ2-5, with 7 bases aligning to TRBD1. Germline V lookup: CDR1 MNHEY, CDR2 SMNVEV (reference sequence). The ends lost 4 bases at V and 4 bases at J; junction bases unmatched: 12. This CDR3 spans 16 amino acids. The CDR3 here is CASSSVTGLRRETQYF. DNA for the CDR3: TGTGCCAGCAGTTCCGTGACAGGGCTTCGTCGAGAGACCCAGTACTTC.

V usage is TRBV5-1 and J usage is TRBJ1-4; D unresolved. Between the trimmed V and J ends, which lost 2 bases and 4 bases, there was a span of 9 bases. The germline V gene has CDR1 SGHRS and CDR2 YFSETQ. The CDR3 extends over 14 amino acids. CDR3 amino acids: CASSFTVNNEKLFF. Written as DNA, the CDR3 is TGCGCCAGCAGCTTTACAGTCAATAATGAAAAACTGTTTTTT.

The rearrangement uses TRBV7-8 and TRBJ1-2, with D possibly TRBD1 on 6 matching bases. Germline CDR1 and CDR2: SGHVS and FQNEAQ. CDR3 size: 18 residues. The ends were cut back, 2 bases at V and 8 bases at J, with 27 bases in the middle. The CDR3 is CASSLKSVTGKGSWGYTF. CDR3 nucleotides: TGTGCCAGCAGCTTAAAGTCGGTGACAGGTAAGGGGTCTTGGGGCTACACCTTC.

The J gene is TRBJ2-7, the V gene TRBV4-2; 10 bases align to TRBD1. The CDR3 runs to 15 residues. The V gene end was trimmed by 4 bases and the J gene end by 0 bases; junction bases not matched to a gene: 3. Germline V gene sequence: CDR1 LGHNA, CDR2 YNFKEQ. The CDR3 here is CASSRGQGTSYEQYF. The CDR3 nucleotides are TGTGCCAGCAGCCGGGGACAGGGGACCTCCTACGAGCAGTACTTC.

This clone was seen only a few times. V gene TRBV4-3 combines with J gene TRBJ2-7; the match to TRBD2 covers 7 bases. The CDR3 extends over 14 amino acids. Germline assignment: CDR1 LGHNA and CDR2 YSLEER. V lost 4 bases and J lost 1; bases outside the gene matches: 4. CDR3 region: CASSRTSASYEQYF. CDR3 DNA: TGCGCCAGCAGCCGTACTAGCGCGTCCTACGAGCAGTACTTC.

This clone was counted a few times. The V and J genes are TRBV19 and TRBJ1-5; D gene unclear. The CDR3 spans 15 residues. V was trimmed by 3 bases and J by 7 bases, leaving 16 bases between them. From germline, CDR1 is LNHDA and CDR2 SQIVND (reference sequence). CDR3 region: CASSILWGEGQPQHF. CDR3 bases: TGTGCCAGTAGTATTCTTTGGGGAGAAGGGCAGCCCCAGCATTTT.

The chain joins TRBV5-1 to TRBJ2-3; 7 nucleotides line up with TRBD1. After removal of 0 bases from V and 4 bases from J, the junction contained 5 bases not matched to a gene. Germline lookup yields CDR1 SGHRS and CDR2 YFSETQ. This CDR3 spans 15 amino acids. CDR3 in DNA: TGCGCCAGCAGCTTGGCGGTAACAGGGGCAGATACGCAGTATTTT. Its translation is CASSLAVTGADTQYF.

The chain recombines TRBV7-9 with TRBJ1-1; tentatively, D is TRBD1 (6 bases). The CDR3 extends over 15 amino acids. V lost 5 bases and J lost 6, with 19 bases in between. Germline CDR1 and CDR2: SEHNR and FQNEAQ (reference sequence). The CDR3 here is CASSPGAGDMAEAFF. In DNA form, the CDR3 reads TGTGCCAGCAGCCCCGGGGCAGGGGATATGGCTGAAGCTTTCTTT.

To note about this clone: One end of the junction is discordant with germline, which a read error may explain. The CDR3 DNA reads as TGTGCCAGTAAAAGTCGGGCGGGGGCGATCGACTTC. It encodes CASKSRAGAIDF. The chain links TRBV19 to TRBJ2-7, with D maybe TRBD2 (7 bases). Germline V lookup: CDR1 LNHDA, CDR2 SQIVND (reference sequence). CDR3 length: 12 residues.

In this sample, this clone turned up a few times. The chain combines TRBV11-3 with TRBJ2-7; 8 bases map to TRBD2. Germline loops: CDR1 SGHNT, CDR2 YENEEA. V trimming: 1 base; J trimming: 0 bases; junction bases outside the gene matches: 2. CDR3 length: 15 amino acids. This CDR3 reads CASSLGLAGSYEQYF. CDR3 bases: TGTGCCAGCAGCTTAGGGCTAGCGGGCTCCTACGAGCAGTACTTC.

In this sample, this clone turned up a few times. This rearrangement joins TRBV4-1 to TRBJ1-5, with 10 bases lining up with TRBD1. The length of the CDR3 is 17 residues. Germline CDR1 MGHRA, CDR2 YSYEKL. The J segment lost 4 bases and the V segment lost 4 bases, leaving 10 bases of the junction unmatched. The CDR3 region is CASSLRQGAFGNQPQHF. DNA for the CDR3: TGCGCCAGCAGCCTCCGACAGGGGGCATTCGGTAATCAGCCCCAGCATTTT.

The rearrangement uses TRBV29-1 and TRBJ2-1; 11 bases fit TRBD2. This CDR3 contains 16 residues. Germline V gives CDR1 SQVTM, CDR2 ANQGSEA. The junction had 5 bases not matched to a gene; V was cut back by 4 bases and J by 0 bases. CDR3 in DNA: TGCAGCGTTGCTGGGACTAGCGGAAACTCCTACAATGAGCAGTTCTTC. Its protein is CSVAGTSGNSYNEQFF.

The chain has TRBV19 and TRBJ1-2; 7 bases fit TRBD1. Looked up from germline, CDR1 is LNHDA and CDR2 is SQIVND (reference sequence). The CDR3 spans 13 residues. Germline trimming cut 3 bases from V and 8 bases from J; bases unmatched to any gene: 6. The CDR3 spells CASSMGQPPGYTF. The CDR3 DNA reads TGTGCCAGTAGTATGGGACAGCCACCCGGCTACACCTTC.

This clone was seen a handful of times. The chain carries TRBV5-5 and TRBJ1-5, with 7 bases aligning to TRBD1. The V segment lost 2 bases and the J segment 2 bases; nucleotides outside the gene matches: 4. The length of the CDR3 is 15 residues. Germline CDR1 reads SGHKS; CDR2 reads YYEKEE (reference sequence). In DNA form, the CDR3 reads TGTGCCAGCAGCTTAGAGGGGGCGGGCAATCAGCCCCAGCATTTT. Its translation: CASSLEGAGNQPQHF.

The DNA for the CDR3 is TGTGCCAGCAGTTACTCGGACAGGGGGTACGAAAAACTGTTTTTT. Translating it yields CASSYSDRGYEKLFF. The gene calls are TRBV6-5 and TRBJ1-4, with TRBD1 matching over 10 bases. V lost 0 bases and J lost 8; bases outside the gene matches: 3. CDR1 is MNHEY and CDR2 is SVGAGI in the germline V gene. The CDR3 sequence is 15 residues long.

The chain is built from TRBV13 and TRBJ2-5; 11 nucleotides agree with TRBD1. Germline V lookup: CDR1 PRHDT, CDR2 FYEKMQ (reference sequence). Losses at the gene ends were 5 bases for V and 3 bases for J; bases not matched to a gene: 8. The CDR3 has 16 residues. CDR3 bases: TGTGCCAGCAGCCCAGGGACAGGGGGGCCCAAAGAGACCCAGTACTTC. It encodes CASSPGTGGPKETQYF.

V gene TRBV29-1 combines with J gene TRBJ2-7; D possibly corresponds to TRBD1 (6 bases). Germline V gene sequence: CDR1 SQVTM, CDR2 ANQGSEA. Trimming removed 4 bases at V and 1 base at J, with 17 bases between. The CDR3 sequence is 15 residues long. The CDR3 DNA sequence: TGCAGCGTTGGTGGGGCCGGGACAACATCCTACGAGCAGTACTTC. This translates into CSVGGAGTTSYEQYF.